One sample yielded the 25 T cell receptor beta chains listed below, sequenced in a study of blood T cell repertoires in COVID-19. The data were produced by immunoSEQ multiplex PCR, yet TCRdb's version contains in-frame clones alone and is incomplete. Of under 200,000 clones detected, 79% appear once; the ten largest clones hold around 8%. What was sequenced was peripheral blood. Receptor source: a woman in her fifties or sixties with COVID-19, enrolled during active disease.

The chain uses TRBV2 and TRBJ2-3; maybe TRBD2 (6 bases). The germline V gene has CDR1 SNHLY and CDR2 FYNNEI. The length of the CDR3 is 17 residues. V lost 7 bases, J lost 5 bases, and 25 bases lay in between. The CDR3 here is CASNPMEGPGFGDTQYF. The CDR3 DNA reads TGTGCCAGCAACCCCATGGAGGGGCCTGGGTTTGGAGATACGCAGTATTTT.

The rearrangement uses TRBV14 and TRBJ2-7; D gene unclear. The CDR3 sequence is 12 residues long. V lost 1 base to trimming and J lost 6 bases, with 7 bases between them. The germline V gene encodes CDR1 SGHDN and CDR2 FVKESK. The CDR3 DNA is TGTGCCAGCAGCCAAGTTGGGCTCGAGCAGTACTTC. Its protein product is CASSQVGLEQYF.

The chain joins TRBV11-2 to TRBJ2-3; D may be TRBD1 (5 bases). The CDR3 sequence is 14 residues long. Trimming shortened V by 2 bases and J by 4 bases, and 10 bases separated the two germline ends. Germline V gene lookup returns CDR1 SGHAT and CDR2 FQNNGV. The CDR3 here is CASSLSTVPDTQYF. CDR3 coding DNA: TGTGCCAGCAGCTTATCGACAGTGCCAGATACGCAGTATTTT.

This chain connects TRBV11-2 to TRBJ2-7; D ambiguous. Per the germline V gene, CDR1 is SGHAT and CDR2 is FQNNGV. The V end lost 1 base, the J end lost 6 bases, and 13 bases lay between the germline ends. The CDR3 is 14 amino acids. CDR3 residues: CASSLVIKTGEQYF. The CDR3 nucleotides read TGTGCCAGCAGCTTAGTAATAAAGACGGGCGAGCAGTACTTC. Filled out from reference TRBV11-2 and TRBJ2-7, the complete variable domain reads EAGVAQSPRYKIIEKRQSVAFWCNPISGHATLYWYQQILGQGPKLLIQFQNNGVVDDSQLPKDRFSAERLKGVDSTLKIQPAKLEDSAVYLCASSLVIKTGEQYFGPGTRLTVT.

This clone was counted only a few times. The V gene is TRBV30, the J gene TRBJ2-2, with TRBD2 as a possible D gene (6 bases). V lost 3 bases and J lost 4, with 12 bases in between. The V gene's germline CDR1 is GTSNPN and CDR2 SVGIG (reference sequence). CDR3 length: 14 amino acids. The CDR3 here is CAWSLTSRTGELFF. DNA for the CDR3: TGTGCCTGGAGCCTGACTAGTCGCACCGGGGAGCTGTTTTTT.

A word on this clone: The sample contains more than one DNA sequence encoding this CDR3. The chain uses TRBV11-3 and TRBJ2-3; D might be TRBD2 (5 bases). This CDR3 comprises 15 residues. Trimming shortened V by 1 base and J by 1 base, and 9 bases separated the two germline ends. Germline V gene sequence: CDR1 SGHNT, CDR2 YENEEA. The CDR3 nucleotides are TGTGCCAGCAGCTTAGGCGGAGCGGGCACAGATACGCAGTATTTT. It yields the protein CASSLGGAGTDTQYF.

The chain joins TRBV5-1 to TRBJ1-6; D gene unclear. The CDR3 spans 15 residues. The V gene lost 0 bases and the J gene lost 2 bases, with 6 bases spanning the gap. From germline, CDR1 is SGHRS and CDR2 YFSETQ. For the CDR3, the DNA is TGCGCCAGCAGCTTGGGAGGAACCTATAATTCACCCCTCCACTTT. It translates to CASSLGGTYNSPLHF.

The V and J genes are TRBV7-9 and TRBJ1-3; 8 bases map to TRBD1. After removal of 3 bases from V and 0 bases from J, the junction contained 7 bases not matched to a gene. Looked up from germline, CDR1 is SEHNR and CDR2 is FQNEAQ (reference sequence). The CDR3 is made up of 17 amino acids. This chain's CDR3 is CASSFRGLDSSGNTIYF. The CDR3 DNA reads TGTGCCAGCAGCTTCAGGGGGCTGGATAGCTCTGGAAACACCATATATTTT.

The V gene is TRBV18, the J gene TRBJ1-6; the D is unclear. CDR1 and CDR2 (germline): KGHSH, LQKENI. V dropped 5 bases and J dropped 8 bases, with 19 bases sitting between them. There are 16 residues in the CDR3. The CDR3 nucleotides are TGTGCCAGCTCAACCGTGGCAGGACGGGGTGATTCACCCCTCCACTTT. The encoded protein is CASSTVAGRGDSPLHF.

V usage is TRBV29-1 and J usage is TRBJ2-5; 8 bases line up with TRBD1. CDR3 size: 14 residues. Germline CDR1 reads SQVTM; CDR2 reads ANQGSEA. Trimming took 8 bases from V and 1 from J; bases not matched to a gene: 9. The DNA for the CDR3 is TGCAGCATAAATCCCACAGGGGGCCAAGAGACCCAGTACTTC. Its translation is CSINPTGGQETQYF.

This chain links TRBV5-6 with TRBJ1-1, with a possible D match to TRBD1 (6 bases). The germline gives CDR1 SGHDT, CDR2 YYEEEE. The CDR3 is made up of 14 amino acids. Trimming cost V 6 bases and J 3 bases, with 15 bases left between them. Here the CDR3 DNA reads TGTGCCAGCACCTACCCGGGGGGGCACACTGAAGCTTTCTTT. Its protein is CASTYPGGHTEAFF. The whole variable domain, filled in from reference TRBV5-6 and TRBJ1-1, reads DAGVTQSPTHLIKTRGQQVTLRCSPKSGHDTVSWYQQALGQGPQFIFQYYEEEERQRGNFPDRFSGHQFPNYSSELNVNALLLGDSALYLCASTYPGGHTEAFFGQGTRLTVV.

This clone was counted once. The V call is TRBV5-1, the J call TRBJ1-4; D possibly corresponds to TRBD1 (5 bases). Trimming removed 4 bases at V and 7 bases at J, with 14 bases between. Germline-derived CDR1 and CDR2 are SGHRS and YFSETQ. The CDR3 is made up of 14 amino acids. CDR3 protein: CASSVGHNTEKLFF. The CDR3 nucleotides read TGCGCCAGCAGCGTGGGGCACAATACTGAAAAACTGTTTTTT.

In this sample, this clone turned up a few times. This chain joins TRBV2 and TRBJ1-5; D uncertain. The length of the CDR3 is 15 residues. V was cut by 2 bases and J by 3 bases, with 11 bases left in between. The germline CDR1 and CDR2 sequences are SNHLY and FYNNEI. As DNA, the CDR3 is TGTGCCAGCAGTGAAAACAGAGAAGCCAATCAGCCCCAGCATTTT. Residues: CASSENREANQPQHF.

This clone was detected only a few times. The chain employs TRBV5-6 and TRBJ1-5; D is possibly TRBD1 (5 bases). Germline lookup yields CDR1 SGHDT and CDR2 YYEEEE. The CDR3 consists of 15 residues. Deletions cut 4 bases from V and 3 bases from J, with 14 bases between. CDR3 sequence reads: CASSRGVQNNQPQHF. The CDR3 DNA reads as TGTGCCAGCAGCCGGGGGGTGCAGAACAATCAGCCCCAGCATTTT.

In this sample, this clone turned up a few times. The chain uses TRBV5-4 and TRBJ2-2, with TRBD2 matching over 7 bases. This CDR3 is built from 15 residues. V dropped 0 bases and J dropped 7; count of bases not matched to a gene: 6. Germline V lookup: CDR1 SGHNT, CDR2 YYREEE (reference sequence). The CDR3 DNA sequence: TGTGCCAGCAGCTTGGCCGGTTGGGGGGGCGGGGAGCTGTTTTTT. Its protein product is CASSLAGWGGGELFF.

V gene TRBV15 combines with J gene TRBJ2-4; D remains unclear. Germline CDR1 LNHNV, CDR2 YYDKDF (reference sequence). CDR3 length: 13 amino acids. V was cut by 8 bases and J by 4 bases, with 12 bases left in between. For the CDR3, the DNA is TGTGCCACCGCCAGGCCTGAGAAAAACATTCAGTACTTC. Translating gives CATARPEKNIQYF.

The genes are TRBV9 and TRBJ2-7; 9 nucleotides agree with TRBD1. This CDR3 comprises 14 residues. The germline gives CDR1 SGDLS, CDR2 YYNGEE. Trimming cost V 0 bases and J 7 bases; bases outside gene matches: 5. This CDR3 reads CASSVEGQGDEQYF. CDR3 bases: TGTGCCAGCAGCGTAGAGGGACAGGGAGATGAGCAGTACTTC.

The V gene is TRBV4-3, the J gene TRBJ1-2; D not certain. The CDR3 spans 15 residues. In germline, CDR1 is LGHNA, CDR2 YSLEER. Deletions cut 0 bases from V and 1 base from J, with 9 bases between. CDR3 in DNA: TGCGCCAGCAGCCAAGAGGCCAGATTTAACTATGGCTACACCTTC. Its protein is CASSQEARFNYGYTF.

The chain carries TRBV15 and TRBJ1-4, with a possible D match to TRBD1 (6 bases). V dropped 1 base and J dropped 8 bases, with 17 bases sitting between them. The CDR3 totals 16 residues. Germline values: CDR1 LNHNV, CDR2 YYDKDF (reference sequence). The CDR3 DNA reads as TGTGCCACCAGCAGAGGGGGGGGCGCGGGACACGAAAAACTGTTTTTT. It codes for CATSRGGGAGHEKLFF.

The chain links TRBV28 to TRBJ1-4, with unresolved D. V was cut by 2 bases and J by 3 bases, with 7 bases left in between. There are 14 residues in the CDR3. Germline values: CDR1 MDHEN, CDR2 SYDVKM. This chain's CDR3 is CASSLQVANEKLFF. The CDR3 DNA reads TGTGCCAGCAGTTTACAGGTAGCTAATGAAAAACTGTTTTTT.

A word on this clone: Other DNA sequences of this sample code for an identical CDR3. The chain uses TRBV7-2 and TRBJ2-5; 7 bases map to TRBD1. Germline V gene lookup returns CDR1 SGHTA and CDR2 FQGNSA. V dropped 5 bases and J dropped 1; count of bases not matched to a gene: 4. The CDR3 loop spans 14 amino acids. CDR3: CASSLGQAQETQYF. The CDR3 DNA is TGTGCCAGCAGCCTCGGACAGGCCCAAGAGACCCAGTACTTC.

This sequence joins TRBV19 and TRBJ2-1; possibly TRBD2 for D (5 bases). The CDR3 extends over 12 amino acids. The V end was cut by 10 bases, the J end by 10 bases, with 17 bases between. Germline V gene data show CDR1 as LNHDA and CDR2 as SQIVND (reference sequence). The CDR3 protein is CATTFGAEEQFF. In DNA, the CDR3 is TGTGCCACCACCTTTGGAGCGGAGGAGCAGTTCTTC.

The genes are TRBV14 and TRBJ1-4; no firm D call. This CDR3 comprises 13 residues. Per the germline V gene, CDR1 is SGHDN and CDR2 is FVKESK. Deletions cut 4 bases from V and 8 bases from J, with 11 bases between. This CDR3 reads CASSRALSEKLFF. The CDR3 DNA reads TGTGCCAGCAGCCGAGCTTTATCGGAAAAACTGTTTTTT.

J is TRBJ2-1 and V is TRBV11-3; TRBD2 matches at 12 bases. This CDR3 has 15 amino acids. V lost 4 bases to trimming and J lost 4 bases; unmatched junction nucleotides: 2. Germline-derived CDR1 and CDR2 are SGHNT and YENEEA. Written as DNA, the CDR3 is TGTGCCAGCAGCTCTAGCGGGGGGGATTACAATGAGCAGTTCTTC. Translating it yields CASSSSGGDYNEQFF.

V is TRBV24-1 and J is TRBJ2-5; maybe TRBD2 (5 bases). The CDR3 length is 11 residues. V shed 9 bases and J shed 4 bases, with 8 bases lying between them. Germline V CDR1 and CDR2: KGHDR, SFDVKD. The CDR3, as DNA: TGTGCCACCGCCAGCGGAGAGACCCAGTACTTC. Protein: CATASGETQYF.